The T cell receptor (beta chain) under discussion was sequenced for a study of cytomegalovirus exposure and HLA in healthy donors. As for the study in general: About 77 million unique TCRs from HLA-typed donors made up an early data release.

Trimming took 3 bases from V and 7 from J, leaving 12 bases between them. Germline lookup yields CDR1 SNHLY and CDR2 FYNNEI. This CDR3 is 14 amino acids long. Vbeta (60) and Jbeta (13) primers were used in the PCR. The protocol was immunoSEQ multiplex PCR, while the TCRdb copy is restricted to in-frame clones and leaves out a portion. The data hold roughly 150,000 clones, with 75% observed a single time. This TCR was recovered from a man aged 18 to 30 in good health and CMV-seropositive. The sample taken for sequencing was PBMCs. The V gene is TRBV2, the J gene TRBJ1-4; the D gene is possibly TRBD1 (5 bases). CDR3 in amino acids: CASSDSFRAEKLFF. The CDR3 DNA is TGTGCCAGCAGTGATTCGTTCAGGGCTGAAAAACTGTTTTTT.